This TCR beta chain originates from a study of blood T cell repertoires in COVID-19 (dated by TCRdb to about 2020). Turning to the overall study: Samples covering the acute and convalescent phases of COVID-19 were provided by collaborators in the United States, Italy and Spain. The material from the prospective study consisted of cDNA or gDNA derived from T cells, B-cell-depleted T cells, or PBMCs. Deeply sampled blood TCRbeta repertoires from subjects exposed to, actively infected with, or recovered from COVID-19 were included in the dataset. The repertoires were released in a freely available public database meant as a resource for research on the immune response to SARS-CoV-2. Samples came from the ongoing ImmuneRACE study (first 160 participants) plus 1,254 subjects from 6 global collaborators. The sample metadata nearly always contained a de-identified subject ID, COVID-19 status, age in years and sex. Where available, HLA class I and class II types were obtained from metadata supplied by the sample provider rather than from assay-based typing. Overall study outcomes, separate from this receptor: Clinical and demographic metadata were provided uncurated, with the amount varying by source and participant.

As encoded in the germline V gene (reference sequence), CDR1 is LNHDA while CDR2 is SQIVND. Ends trimmed: V by 4 bases, J by 6 bases; bases unmatched to a gene: 3. The cysteine opens and the phenylalanine closes a CDR3 of 13 amino acids. CDR3 DNA only is kept here, 39 bases in frame from base 1. Concerning this clone itself: Its binding antigen is unknown. No base qualities exist here, and no much larger clone lies one base off it.

Participants in the prospective study were enrolled through a virtual design, were aged about 18 to 100 years, and lived in roughly 24 United States geographic areas. Cohort assignment in the prospective study relied on participant-reported clinical history from a screening survey and a study questionnaire. Recovered participants in ImmuneRACE Cohort 3 were defined as having two consecutive negative NP/OP PCR tests, clearance from a healthcare professional, or resolution of symptoms. Each participant in the prospective study had whole blood, serum and a nasopharyngeal or oropharyngeal swab collected by mobile phlebotomists. Prospective study participants could optionally give additional blood draws and questionnaires over an approximately two-month period. Prospective study blood samples were shipped either frozen or at room temperature before DNA extraction. TCRbeta CDR3 regions were amplified from genomic DNA using the immunoSEQ Assay, a bias-controlled multiplex PCR. Per the original workflow: Nucleated cell counts per sample were estimated from amplification of reference gene primers within the assay. Sequence reads were collapsed and filtered to measure the absolute abundance of every unique TCRbeta CDR3 rearrangement. Productive Simpson clonality was computed per sample as the square root of Simpson's diversity index over productive rearrangements. TCRdb limited this immuneACCESS table to in-frame rearrangements with V and J called. A share of clones is missing; checked studies link under half to unresolved V genes, and the rest is unexplained. V, J and clone size are those of that table, while D and trimming were read from the DNA. The sample table shows 150,000 to 200,000 clones, and just over 85% are seen once. Jointly, the top ten make up roughly 9% of the sample.

The rearranged chain carries TRBV19 and TRBJ2-1; TRBD1 fits 7 bases in the junction. The specimen sequenced was PBMCs or T cells enriched from blood (not recorded which). The origin of this receptor is a woman aged 18-35 years who had recovered from COVID-19. The nucleotide sequence is given as TGTGCCAGTAGTAACAACAGGGGCAATGAGCAGTTCTTC. It encodes CASSNNRGNEQFF.